One and the same sample provided the 6 T cell receptor beta chains below, sequenced in a study of OX40 agonist ivuxolimab in advanced cancers. Produced via immunoSEQ multiplex PCR; TCRdb's table is partial and in-frame only. Of around 30,000 clones in the sample, approximately 91% were seen once. The sample consisted of CD4+ or CD8+ T cells sorted from blood, taken in a trial of the OX40 agonist ivuxolimab. All receptors derive from an adult with an advanced solid tumor such as melanoma, head and neck, liver or kidney cancer.

J is TRBJ1-1 and V is TRBV27; 8 bases line up with TRBD1. Per the germline V gene, CDR1 is MNHEY and CDR2 is SMNVEV (reference sequence). This CDR3 contains 13 residues. J gave up 4 bases and V 3 bases, and 1 base lay outside the gene matches. This CDR3 reads CASSLTGVTEAFF. The CDR3 DNA is TGTGCCAGCAGTTTGACAGGGGTCACTGAAGCTTTCTTT.

The chain combines TRBV30 with TRBJ2-3; D might be TRBD1 or TRBD2, each matching 6 bases. CDR3 length: 14 residues. V was cut by 0 bases and J by 4 bases, with 11 bases left in between. The germline V gene has CDR1 GTSNPN and CDR2 SVGIG (reference sequence). This CDR3 is CAWSVGGGADTQYF. Here the CDR3 DNA reads TGTGCCTGGAGTGTTGGGGGCGGGGCAGATACGCAGTATTTT.

This clone came up once. The chain is built from TRBV30 and TRBJ2-4; D possibly uses TRBD1 or TRBD2 (5 bases each). The ends were cut back, 4 bases at V and 6 bases at J, with 10 bases in the middle. The germline gives CDR1 GTSNPN, CDR2 SVGIG (reference sequence). The CDR3 sequence is 12 residues long. This CDR3 is CAWMGDRNIQYF. The CDR3 DNA reads TGTGCCTGGATGGGGGATCGAAACATTCAGTACTTC.

The chain links TRBV27 to TRBJ1-2, with 8 nucleotides matching TRBD1. The germline V gene encodes CDR1 MNHEY and CDR2 SMNVEV (reference sequence). V shed 6 bases and J 3 bases; nucleotides not matched to a gene: 3. The CDR3 runs to 13 residues. The CDR3 spells CASSWGQDYGYTF. The CDR3 DNA reads TGTGCCAGCAGCTGGGGACAGGACTATGGCTACACCTTC.

For the CDR3, the DNA is TGTGCCAGCAGTTACAGTGGTCAGGGCCCCGGGGAGCTGTTTTTT. This sequence encodes CASSYSGQGPGELFF. The rearrangement uses TRBV6-5 and TRBJ2-2, with a tentative D call TRBD1 (5 bases). There are 15 residues in the CDR3. The germline V gene encodes CDR1 MNHEY and CDR2 SVGAGI. V gave up 2 bases and J gave up 6 bases, with 13 bases separating them.

V and J are TRBV7-6 and TRBJ1-5; D not certain. CDR1 and CDR2 from the germline V gene are SGHVS and FNYEAQ. V dropped 4 bases and J dropped 4 bases, with 14 bases sitting between them. There are 15 residues in the CDR3. The CDR3 region is CASSSGPFPNQPQHF. The DNA of the CDR3 is TGTGCCAGCAGCTCCGGACCCTTTCCAAATCAGCCCCAGCATTTT.